What follows are 17 T cell receptor beta chains derived from one specimen sequenced in a study of tumor-infiltrating lymphocytes in localized non-small cell lung cancer. Libraries were prepared by immunoSEQ multiplex PCR; TCRdb keeps only in-frame clonotypes and omits some of them. The sample consists of about 7,600 clones, around three quarters of them appearing once. The specimen was uninvolved lung tissue not adjacent to the tumor. The receptors were gathered from a human donor with non-small cell lung cancer.

A remark on this clone: Mismatch with germline at one junction end may stem from a read error. The genes are TRBV30 and TRBJ1-2; D possibly corresponds to TRBD1 (6 bases). This CDR3 has 12 residues. Germline CDR1 and CDR2: GTSNPN and SVGIG (reference sequence). CDR3 DNA sequence: TGTGCCTGGTCGCAGGGGCGCTCCCCGGTGTTATTC. Its translation is CAWSQGRSPVLF.

The chain recombines TRBV30 with TRBJ2-2; unclear D gene. This CDR3 is 13 amino acids long. Germline loops: CDR1 GTSNPN, CDR2 SVGIG (reference sequence). The ends were cut back, 2 bases at V and 5 bases at J, with 9 bases in the middle. The CDR3 loop is CAWSPTRTGELFF. CDR3 in DNA: TGTGCCTGGAGTCCCACTCGAACCGGGGAGCTGTTTTTT.

The chain joins TRBV9 to TRBJ2-3, with 8 bases that match TRBD2. From germline, CDR1 is SGDLS and CDR2 YYNGEE. The CDR3 length is 15 residues. The trim removed 3 bases at V and 2 bases at J, leaving 5 bases unmatched. The CDR3 loop is CASSGTLAATDTQYF. The DNA for the CDR3 is TGTGCCAGCAGCGGAACACTAGCGGCCACAGATACGCAGTATTTT. The full variable domain, its missing parts supplied by reference TRBV9 and TRBJ2-3, is DSGVTQTPKHLITATGQRVTLRCSPRSGDLSVYWYQQSLDQGLQFLIQYYNGEERAKGNILERFSAQQFPDLHSELNLSSLELGDSALYFCASSGTLAATDTQYFGPGTRLTVL.

This clone is classed as medium-sized (0.01 to 0.1%). The V call is TRBV30, the J call TRBJ1-1; D not certain. The CDR3 spans 13 residues. CDR1 GTSNPN and CDR2 SVGIG come from the germline V gene (reference sequence). Trimming took 2 bases from V and 3 from J, leaving 10 bases between them. CDR3 nucleotide sequence: TGTGCCTGGAGTACGACTGGGGACACTGAAGCTTTCTTT. Protein sequence: CAWSTTGDTEAFF.

This clone was recorded once. The chain recombines TRBV23-1 with TRBJ2-3, with 10 bases identical to TRBD2. TRBV23-1 is known as an ORF, though its function is uncertain. Losses at the gene ends were 8 bases for V and 2 bases for J; bases not matched to a gene: 7. The CDR3 sequence is 15 residues long. The CDR3 sequence: CASFSSGSFTDTQYF. The CDR3 bases are TGCGCCAGCTTCTCTAGCGGGAGCTTCACAGATACGCAGTATTTT.

The genes are TRBV11-2 and TRBJ2-1, with no clear D. The CDR3 has 12 residues. Germline loops: CDR1 SGHAT, CDR2 FQNNGV. V gave up 6 bases and J gave up 4 bases, with 7 bases separating them. CDR3 sequence reads: CASSPIYNEQFF. In nucleotides, the CDR3 is TGTGCCAGCAGTCCTATTTACAATGAGCAGTTCTTC.

The table lists this clone with a few counts. The chain recombines TRBV7-9 with TRBJ1-6, with D hard to call. Germline lookup yields CDR1 SEHNR and CDR2 FQNEAQ (reference sequence). This CDR3 has 13 amino acids. With 5 bases removed from V and 7 bases from J, the gap between germline ends came to 9 bases. CDR3 coding DNA: TGTGCCAGCAGCCCCCCCCAGAATTCACCCCTCCACTTT. This sequence encodes CASSPPQNSPLHF.

The chain couples TRBV19 to TRBJ2-3; 13 bases fit TRBD2. The germline gives CDR1 LNHDA, CDR2 SQIVND (reference sequence). V lost 2 bases and J lost 4; bases outside the gene matches: 6. The CDR3 contains 17 residues. The CDR3, as DNA: TGTGCCAGTAGTATAAGAGGACTAGCGGGAGCAGCAGATACGCAGTATTTT. Residues: CASSIRGLAGAADTQYF.

This clone was detected a few times. The gene calls are TRBV25-1 and TRBJ2-5; 8 bases match TRBD2. J was trimmed by 1 base and V by 4 bases; bases with no gene match: 8. The CDR3 spans 16 residues. Germline-derived CDR1 and CDR2 are MGHDK and SYGVNS. The CDR3 nucleotides are TGTGCCAGCAGTGGTCCACTAGCGGAGATCCAAGAGACCCAGTACTTC. Translated: CASSGPLAEIQETQYF.

The CDR3 sequence is CAWSGGTSSEQYF. The CDR3 region has the DNA TGTGCCTGGAGTGGAGGGACTAGCAGCGAGCAGTACTTC. The chain combines TRBV30 with TRBJ2-7; TRBD2 matches 9 bases. The V and J ends lost 1 base and 6 bases, in that order; junction bases with no gene match: 4. Germline V gene sequence: CDR1 GTSNPN, CDR2 SVGIG (reference sequence). This CDR3 region has 13 residues.

In this sample, this clone turned up once. The chain links TRBV10-2 to TRBJ2-7; 7 nucleotides match TRBD1. CDR1 is WSHSY, CDR2 SAAADI, per germline. This CDR3 spans 14 amino acids. Losses at the gene ends were 9 bases for V and 2 bases for J; bases not matched to a gene: 10. This CDR3 is CASRRGPQPYEQYF. The CDR3 nucleotides read TGCGCCAGTCGTAGGGGGCCTCAACCCTACGAGCAGTACTTC.

This clone was picked up a small number of times. J is TRBJ2-3 and V is TRBV11-3; no clear D gene. Germline values: CDR1 SGHNT, CDR2 YENEEA. The V gene lost 3 bases and the J gene lost 0 bases, with 4 bases spanning the gap. The CDR3 consists of 13 residues. The CDR3 DNA reads as TGTGCCAGCAGCTTCCTCAGCACAGATACGCAGTATTTT. It codes for CASSFLSTDTQYF. Drawing the rest from reference TRBV11-3 and TRBJ2-3, the complete variable domain is EAGVVQSPRYKIIEKKQPVAFWCNPISGHNTLYWYLQNLGQGPELLIRYENEEAVDDSQLPKDRFSAERLKGVDSTLKIQPAELGDSAVYLCASSFLSTDTQYFGPGTRLTVL.

The chain combines TRBV7-2 with TRBJ1-5; D is possibly TRBD1 (5 bases). The germline gives CDR1 SGHTA, CDR2 FQGNSA. V was pared by 5 bases and J by 4 bases, with 15 bases between. CDR3 size: 15 residues. The CDR3: CASSKPGLTNQPQHF. The CDR3 DNA follows: TGTGCCAGCAGCAAACCGGGACTGACTAATCAGCCCCAGCATTTT.

The rearrangement joins TRBV6-4 to TRBJ2-3; 8 positions agree with TRBD1. The CDR3 length is 14 residues. The germline CDR1 and CDR2 sequences are MRHNA and SNTAGT. J lost 1 base, V lost 3 bases, and 0 bases had no gene match. CDR3 DNA: TGTGCCAGCAGTGAGACAGGGGGCACAGATACGCAGTATTTT. Encoded protein: CASSETGGTDTQYF.

This chain joins TRBV29-1 and TRBJ2-7; D may correspond to TRBD1 or TRBD2 (6 bases each). In germline, CDR1 is SQVTM, CDR2 ANQGSEA. V was pared by 4 bases and J by 5 bases, with 12 bases between. The CDR3 is made up of 12 amino acids. The CDR3 nucleotides are TGCAGCGTTGGGGTAGGGGGGAACGAGCAGTACTTC. Translated: CSVGVGGNEQYF.

The V call is TRBV11-3, the J call TRBJ2-7, with a weak D call TRBD1 (5 bases). The CDR3 has 18 amino acids. V lost 5 bases to trimming and J lost 2 bases, with 25 bases between them. The germline gives CDR1 SGHNT, CDR2 YENEEA. CDR3 sequence reads: CASSLKLTAHSTPYEQYF. The CDR3 DNA reads as TGTGCCAGCAGCCTCAAGCTGACAGCGCACTCCACTCCCTACGAGCAGTACTTC.

This chain joins TRBV30 and TRBJ2-7; no clear D. The V gene lost 4 bases and the J gene lost 2 bases, with 6 bases spanning the gap. Germline CDR1 reads GTSNPN; CDR2 reads SVGIG (reference sequence). The CDR3 covers 11 residues. This CDR3 reads CAWKQTYEQYF. The CDR3 DNA is TGTGCCTGGAAGCAGACCTACGAGCAGTACTTC.